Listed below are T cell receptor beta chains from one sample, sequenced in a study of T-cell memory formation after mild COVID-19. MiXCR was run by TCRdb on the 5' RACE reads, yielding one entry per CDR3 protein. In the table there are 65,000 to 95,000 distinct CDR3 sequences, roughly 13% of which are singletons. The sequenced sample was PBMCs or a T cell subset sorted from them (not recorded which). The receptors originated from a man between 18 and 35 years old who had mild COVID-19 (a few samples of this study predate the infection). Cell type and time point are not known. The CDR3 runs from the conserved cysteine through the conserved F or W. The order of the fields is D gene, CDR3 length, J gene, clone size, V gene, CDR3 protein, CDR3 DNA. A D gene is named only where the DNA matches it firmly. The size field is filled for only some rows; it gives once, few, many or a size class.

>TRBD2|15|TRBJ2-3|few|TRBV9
CASSVSGGAGDTQYF
TGTGCCAGCAGCGTGAGCGGGGGGGCCGGAGATACGCAGTATTTT
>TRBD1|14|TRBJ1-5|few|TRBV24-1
CATSDRQGAQPQHF
TGTGCCACCAGTGACCGACAGGGCGCTCAGCCCCAGCATTTT
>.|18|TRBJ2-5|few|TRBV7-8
CASSLKWEAAGGQETQYF
TGTGCCAGCAGCTTAAAATGGGAGGCGGCAGGGGGCCAAGAGACCCAGTACTTC
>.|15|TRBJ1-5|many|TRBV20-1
CSASYGRGGNQPQHF
TGCAGTGCTAGTTATGGACGTGGGGGCAATCAGCCCCAGCATTTT
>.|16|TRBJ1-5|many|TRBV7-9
CASSLAGQDSNQPQHF
TGTGCCAGCAGCTTAGCGGGCCAGGACTCAAATCAGCCCCAGCATTTT
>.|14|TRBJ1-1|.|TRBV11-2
CASSLGGVNTEAFF
TGTGCCAGCAGCTTAGGGGGGGTGAACACTGAAGCTTTCTTT
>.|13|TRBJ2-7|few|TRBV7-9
CASSLPPHYEQYF
TGTGCCAGCAGCTTGCCGCCCCACTACGAGCAGTACTTC
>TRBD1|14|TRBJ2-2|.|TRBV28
CASSVGQHTGELFF
TGTGCCAGCAGTGTGGGACAGCACACCGGGGAGCTGTTTTTT
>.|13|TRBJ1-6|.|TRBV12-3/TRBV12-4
CASSLGAGSPLHF
TGTGCCAGCAGTTTAGGGGCCGGATCGCCCCTCCACTTT
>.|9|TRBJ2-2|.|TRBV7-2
CATGGELFF
TGTGCGACGGGCGGGGAGCTGTTTTTT
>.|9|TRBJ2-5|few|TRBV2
CASTETQYF
TGTGCCAGCACGGAGACCCAGTACTTC
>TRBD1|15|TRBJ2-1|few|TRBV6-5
CASNEQGDGYNEQFF
TGTGCCAGCAACGAACAGGGGGACGGATACAATGAGCAGTTCTTC
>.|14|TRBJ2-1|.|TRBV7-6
CASSPSRSYNEQFF
TGTGCCAGCAGCCCGAGTCGGTCCTACAATGAGCAGTTCTTC
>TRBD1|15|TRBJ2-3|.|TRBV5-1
CASSLVSQGQDTQYF
TGCGCCAGCAGCTTAGTGTCACAGGGGCAAGATACGCAGTATTTT